This TCR beta chain appears in the sequencing data of a study of cytomegalovirus exposure and HLA in healthy donors. Notes on the study in general: Reports state that TCR beta sequences accurately predicted most subjects' HLA-A and HLA-B alleles. Rarity characterized most TCR sequences, yet some public TCRs appeared in many donors.

Concerning this clone: Its antigen is currently unknown.

This PCR relied on a set of 60 Vbeta primers and 13 Jbeta primers. Generated by immunoSEQ multiplex PCR, the TCRdb table keeps only in-frame clones and is missing some. The table has more than 55,000 clones, about 83% seen once. The germline V and J ends were trimmed by 8 bases and 8 bases, with 15 bases remaining between them. CDR1 and CDR2 (germline): DFQATT, SNEGSKA (reference sequence). This CDR3 contains 11 residues. Nominally healthy donors were sampled, though unrecorded immune exposures were likely. The V gene is TRBV20-1, the J gene TRBJ1-2; D remains unclear. Material for sequencing was PBMCs. The source of this sequence is a man under 40 in good health and CMV-seronegative. The CDR3 nucleotides are TGCAGTACCTCAGGAACGGGAGGCTACACCTTC. This codes for CSTSGTGGYTF.